A single sample is the source of the 20 T cell receptor beta chains below, sequenced in a study of blood T cells in healthy people across ages. A sample-barcoded 5' primer and a J-beta primer mix were used in a second PCR of about 7 to 12 cycles. Each CDR3 protein gets one entry after TCRdb re-called the 5' RACE reads with MiXCR. The sample records some 1 million distinct CDR3 sequences, 40% to 55% being singletons. What was sequenced was blood. The source of these receptors is a woman aged 55 to 70 in good health.

This clonotype has a handful of counts. V usage is TRBV20-1 and J usage is TRBJ2-1; 9 nucleotides line up with TRBD2. The CDR3 sequence is 15 residues long. After removal of 6 bases from V and 0 bases from J, the junction contained 6 bases not matched to a gene. CDR1 and CDR2 (germline): DFQATT, SNEGSKA (reference sequence). CDR3 nucleotide sequence: TGCAGTGCCCTAGATAGCGGGAGCTCCTACAATGAGCAGTTCTTC. This gives the protein CSALDSGSSYNEQFF.

The chain combines TRBV11-3 with TRBJ2-3; 8 positions agree with TRBD2. The CDR3 length is 15 residues. Per germline, CDR1 SGHNT and CDR2 YENEEA. V lost 4 bases to trimming and J lost 3 bases; unmatched junction nucleotides: 6. The chain's CDR3 is CASSSDGRATDTQYF. CDR3 DNA: TGTGCCAGCAGCTCCGACGGGAGGGCTACAGATACGCAGTATTTT.

The chain has TRBV12-3 or TRBV12-4 and TRBJ2-3; tentative D call: TRBD2 (5 bases). This CDR3 has 13 amino acids. With 3 bases removed from V and 6 bases from J, the gap between germline ends came to 10 bases. The CDR3 here is CASSLWEKDTQYF. The DNA for the CDR3 is TGTGCCAGCAGTTTGTGGGAGAAGGATACGCAGTATTTT.

About this clonotype itself: The junction does not match germline at one end; this may be a read error. The chain recombines TRBV7-6 with TRBJ1-6; TRBD1 agrees at 7 bases. The CDR3 spans 16 residues. Germline CDR1 SGHVS, CDR2 FNYEAQ. In DNA form, the CDR3 reads TGTGCCAGCAGTTTAGAGCCAGGGGGAAGTGATTCACCCCTCCACTTT. This encodes CASSLEPGGSDSPLHF. Supplemented by reference TRBV7-6 and TRBJ1-6, the full variable domain reads GAGVSQSPRYKVTKRGQDVALRCDPISGHVSLYWYRQALGQGPEFLTYFNYEAQQDKSGLPNDRFSAERPEGSISTLTIQRTEQRDSAMYRCASSLEPGGSDSPLHFGNGTRLTVT.

The table lists this clonotype with a few counts. The V gene is TRBV11-2, the J gene TRBJ2-7, with 11 bases that match TRBD2. The CDR3 is 15 residues long. V lost 4 bases to trimming and J lost 4 bases; unmatched junction nucleotides: 6. From germline, CDR1 is SGHAT and CDR2 FQNNGV. Here the CDR3 DNA reads TGTGCCAGCAGCTGGAGCGGGACTAGCGGATACGAGCAGTACTTC. Translating gives CASSWSGTSGYEQYF. The full variable domain, with the rest looked up from reference TRBV11-2 and TRBJ2-7, is EAGVAQSPRYKIIEKRQSVAFWCNPISGHATLYWYQQILGQGPKLLIQFQNNGVVDDSQLPKDRFSAERLKGVDSTLKIQPAKLEDSAVYLCASSWSGTSGYEQYFGPGTRLTVT.

V gene TRBV20-1 combines with J gene TRBJ1-6; 9 bases align to TRBD1. The CDR3 has 16 amino acids. Germline trimming cut 2 bases from V and 7 bases from J; bases unmatched to any gene: 9. Germline V gives CDR1 DFQATT, CDR2 SNEGSKA (reference sequence). CDR3 protein: CSARLPDRGINSPLHF. The DNA for the CDR3 is TGCAGTGCTAGACTCCCGGACAGGGGCATCAATTCACCCCTCCACTTT.

V is TRBV5-1 and J is TRBJ1-5; no reliable D call. This CDR3 contains 15 residues. The germline CDR1 and CDR2 sequences are SGHRS and YFSETQ. V was clipped by 4 bases and J by 0 bases, with 11 bases between them. The CDR3 reads CASSPEGPSNQPQHF. As DNA, the CDR3 is TGCGCCAGCAGCCCGGAGGGTCCTAGCAATCAGCCCCAGCATTTT.

In its sample, this clonotype was seen many times. The chain joins TRBV20-1 to TRBJ2-3; D gene ambiguous. Trimming took off 1 base at V and 0 bases at J, with 8 bases between the two ends. This CDR3 comprises 14 residues. Per the germline V gene, CDR1 is DFQATT and CDR2 is SNEGSKA (reference sequence). The CDR3 DNA sequence: TGCAGTGCTAGAGTAGCCAAGAGCACAGATACGCAGTATTTT. Translation: CSARVAKSTDTQYF.

The rearrangement links TRBV29-1 to TRBJ2-7; D gene uncertain. The CDR3 loop spans 15 amino acids. Germline V lookup: CDR1 SQVTM, CDR2 ANQGSEA. The V gene lost 4 bases and the J gene lost 7 bases, with 23 bases spanning the gap. CDR3 bases: TGCAGCGTTGCGGCAGTCGAGGCGTACGTCTGGGAGCAGTACTTC. It is translated as CSVAAVEAYVWEQYF.

The chain has TRBV7-6 and TRBJ2-7; D may correspond to TRBD1 or TRBD2 (5 bases each). The CDR3 runs to 14 residues. V was trimmed by 4 bases and J by 2 bases, leaving 12 bases between them. Germline V gene data show CDR1 as SGHVS and CDR2 as FNYEAQ. Here the CDR3 reads CASSYGAETYEQYF. CDR3 nucleotide sequence: TGTGCCAGCAGCTACGGGGCAGAGACCTACGAGCAGTACTTC.

This clonotype was seen only a few times. V is TRBV12-3 or TRBV12-4 and J is TRBJ2-5, with D unresolved. The CDR3 contains 12 residues. V lost 11 bases and J 5 bases, leaving 15 bases between the germline ends. The CDR3 DNA sequence: TGTGCCTCCGGGCACTCCCAGGAGACCCAGTACTTC. This sequence encodes CASGHSQETQYF.

The chain is built from TRBV3-1 and TRBJ2-1, with D uncertain. The CDR3 has 13 amino acids. Germline CDR1 is LGHDT and CDR2 is YNNKEL (reference sequence). The V and J ends lost 2 bases and 8 bases respectively, with 10 bases between them. The CDR3 is CASSQTDVDEQFF. Written as DNA, the CDR3 is TGTGCCAGCAGCCAAACGGACGTCGATGAGCAGTTCTTC.

The rearrangement joins TRBV6-2 or TRBV6-3 to TRBJ1-1, with 11 positions matching TRBD1. The germline gives CDR1 MNHEY, CDR2 SVGEGT. V dropped 5 bases and J dropped 4; count of bases not matched to a gene: 6. The CDR3 length is 15 residues. CDR3 region: CASSRRTGGGTEAFF. Here the CDR3 DNA reads TGTGCCAGCAGTCGTCGGACAGGGGGCGGCACTGAAGCTTTCTTT.

In this sample, this clonotype turned up once. This sequence joins TRBV7-9 and TRBJ2-3, with 9 bases matching TRBD2. There are 16 residues in the CDR3. From germline, CDR1 is SEHNR and CDR2 FQNEAQ (reference sequence). Trimming at V came to 1 base and at J to 1 base, leaving 3 bases not matched to a gene. CDR3 DNA sequence: TGTGCCAGCAGCTTAGATCTAGCGGGGCGCACAGATACGCAGTATTTT. This gives the protein CASSLDLAGRTDTQYF.

This clonotype was seen only a few times. The rearrangement links TRBV27 to TRBJ2-1; D is ambiguous. The J call could be wrong; TRBJ2-7 is a better fit for the DNA end. This CDR3 spans 15 amino acids. CDR1 is MNHEY and CDR2 is SMNVEV in the germline V gene (reference sequence). This chain's CDR3 is CASSLGVSSYNEQYF. The CDR3 nucleotides are TGTGCCAGCAGTTTAGGGGTGAGCTCCTACAATGAGCAGTACTTC.

Concerning this clonotype itself: This could be a read error, since a much larger clone is one nucleotide away. The chain employs TRBV27 and TRBJ1-5; TRBD1 agrees at 10 bases. Germline lookup yields CDR1 MNHEY and CDR2 SMNVEV (reference sequence). This CDR3 has 16 amino acids. CDR3 region: CAGSLPTGGEWQPQHF. The CDR3 DNA follows: TGTGCCGGCAGTCTCCCGACAGGGGGCGAGTGGCAGCCCCAGCATTTT.

A note on this clonotype: This may arise from a read error, as a much more abundant clone is one base away. The rearrangement joins TRBV4-1 to TRBJ2-4; D not certain. The V and J ends lost 8 bases and 13 bases respectively, with 15 bases between them. This CDR3 region has 11 residues. Germline values: CDR1 MGHRA, CDR2 YSYEKL. The CDR3 reads CASRSGYGQYF. The CDR3 DNA is TGCGCCAGCCGGTCGGGCTACGGGCAGTACTTC.

V usage is TRBV5-1 and J usage is TRBJ2-3; D gene uncertain. Trimming took 0 bases from V and 6 from J, leaving 8 bases between them. The CDR3 has 13 residues. Germline-derived CDR1 and CDR2 are SGHRS and YFSETQ. CDR3 residues: CASSLDAGDTQYF. CDR3 DNA: TGCGCCAGCAGCTTGGACGCCGGGGATACGCAGTATTTT.

This clonotype was detected only once. This chain connects TRBV2 to TRBJ1-1; D remains unclear. Deletions cut 4 bases from V and 3 bases from J, with 3 bases between. Germline CDR1 and CDR2: SNHLY and FYNNEI. The CDR3 spans 11 residues. The CDR3 protein is CASSVHTEAFF. The CDR3 DNA reads TGTGCCAGCAGTGTTCACACTGAAGCTTTCTTT.

This clonotype was seen at least ten times. The DNA for the CDR3 is TGTGCCAGCAGCCCGGGACAGGGGAGAGGTTTCGGGTATGGCTACACCTTC. Translation gives CASSPGQGRGFGYGYTF. J is TRBJ1-2 and V is TRBV14, with 10 bases identical to TRBD1. This CDR3 region has 17 residues. The junction had 13 bases not matched to a gene; V was cut back by 4 bases and J by 5 bases. Germline assignment: CDR1 SGHDN and CDR2 FVKESK.